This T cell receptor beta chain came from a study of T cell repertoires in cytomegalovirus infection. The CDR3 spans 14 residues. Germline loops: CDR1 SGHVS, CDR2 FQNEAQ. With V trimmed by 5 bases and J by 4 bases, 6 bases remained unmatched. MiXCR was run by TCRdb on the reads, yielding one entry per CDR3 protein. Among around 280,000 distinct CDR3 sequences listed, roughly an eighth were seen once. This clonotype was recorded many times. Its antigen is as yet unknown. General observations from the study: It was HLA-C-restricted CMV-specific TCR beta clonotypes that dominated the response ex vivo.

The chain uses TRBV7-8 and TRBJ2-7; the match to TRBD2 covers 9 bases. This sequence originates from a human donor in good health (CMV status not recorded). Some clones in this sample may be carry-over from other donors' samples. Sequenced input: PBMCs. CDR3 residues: CASSHSGSRYEQYF. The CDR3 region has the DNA TGTGCCAGCAGCCATAGCGGGAGTCGGTACGAGCAGTACTTC.